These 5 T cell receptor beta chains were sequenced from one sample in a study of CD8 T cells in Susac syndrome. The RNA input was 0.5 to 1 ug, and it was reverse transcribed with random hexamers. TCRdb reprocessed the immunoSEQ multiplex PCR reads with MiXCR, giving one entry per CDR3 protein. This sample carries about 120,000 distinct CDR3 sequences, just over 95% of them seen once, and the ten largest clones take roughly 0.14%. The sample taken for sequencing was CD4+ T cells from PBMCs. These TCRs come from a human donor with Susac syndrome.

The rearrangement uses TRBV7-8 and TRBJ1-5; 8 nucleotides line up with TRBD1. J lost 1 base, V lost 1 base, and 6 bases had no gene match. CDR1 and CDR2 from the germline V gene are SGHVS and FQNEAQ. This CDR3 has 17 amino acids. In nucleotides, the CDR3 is TGTGCCAGCAGCTTAGTCGCCTGGACAGGGAGCAATCAGCCCCAGCATTTT. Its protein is CASSLVAWTGSNQPQHF. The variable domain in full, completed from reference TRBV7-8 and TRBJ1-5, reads GAGVSQSPRYKVAKRGQDVALRCDPISGHVSLFWYQQALGQGPEFLTYFQNEAQLDKSGLPSDRFFAERPEGSVSTLKIQRTQQEDSAVYLCASSLVAWTGSNQPQHFGDGTRLSIL.

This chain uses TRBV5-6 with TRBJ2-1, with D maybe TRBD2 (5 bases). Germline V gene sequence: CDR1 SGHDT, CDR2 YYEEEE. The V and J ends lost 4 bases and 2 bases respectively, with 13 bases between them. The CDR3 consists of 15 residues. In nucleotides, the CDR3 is TGTGCCAGCAGCACCAAAGCGGAAACCTACAATGAGCAGTTCTTC. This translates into CASSTKAETYNEQFF.

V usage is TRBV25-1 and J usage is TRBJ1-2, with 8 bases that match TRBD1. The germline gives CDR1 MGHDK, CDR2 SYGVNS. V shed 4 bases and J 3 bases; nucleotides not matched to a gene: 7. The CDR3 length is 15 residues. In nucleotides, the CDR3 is TGTGCCAGCAGTGGGACAGGGCGGCGGGACTATGGCTACACCTTC. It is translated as CASSGTGRRDYGYTF.

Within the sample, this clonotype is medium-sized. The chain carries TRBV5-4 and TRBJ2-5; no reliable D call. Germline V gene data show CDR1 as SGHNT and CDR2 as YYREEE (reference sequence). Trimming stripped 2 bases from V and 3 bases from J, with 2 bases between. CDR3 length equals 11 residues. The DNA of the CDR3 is TGTGCCAGCAGCTTAGAAGAGACCCAGTACTTC. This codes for CASSLEETQYF.

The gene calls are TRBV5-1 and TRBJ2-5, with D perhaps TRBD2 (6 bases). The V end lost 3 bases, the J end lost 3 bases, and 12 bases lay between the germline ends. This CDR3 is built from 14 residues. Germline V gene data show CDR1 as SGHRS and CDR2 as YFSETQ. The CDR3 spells CASSSPGLKETQYF. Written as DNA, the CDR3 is TGCGCCAGCAGCTCCCCGGGACTTAAAGAGACCCAGTACTTC.